These 30 T cell receptor beta chains were all obtained from the same sample, sequenced in a study of OX40 agonist ivuxolimab in advanced cancers. Produced via immunoSEQ multiplex PCR; TCRdb's table is partial and in-frame only. The sample comprises tens of thousands of clones, approximately 84% of which are singletons, and 13% rests with the top ten. The specimen was CD4+ or CD8+ T cells sorted from blood, collected in a trial of the OX40 agonist ivuxolimab. The receptors stem from an adult with an advanced solid tumor such as melanoma, head and neck, liver or kidney cancer.

The V gene is TRBV5-1, the J gene TRBJ2-1; D is uncertain. Germline loops: CDR1 SGHRS, CDR2 YFSETQ. This CDR3 has 14 amino acids. V was pared by 4 bases and J by 0 bases, with 8 bases between. Written as DNA, the CDR3 is TGCGCCAGCAGCCGTACCTACTCCTACAATGAGCAGTTCTTC. Its protein product is CASSRTYSYNEQFF.

In its sample, this clone was seen a few times. V gene TRBV2 combines with J gene TRBJ2-2, with no clear D. Germline loops: CDR1 SNHLY, CDR2 FYNNEI. The CDR3 runs 12 residues. V was shortened by 7 bases and J by 6 bases, with 9 bases between the two germline ends. For the CDR3, the DNA is TGTGCCAGCACCCTAGAGTCCGGGGAGCTGTTTTTT. This encodes CASTLESGELFF.

Here the CDR3 reads CASSPRTSGYNEQFF. In nucleotides, the CDR3 is TGTGCCAGCAGCCCGCGGACTAGCGGTTACAATGAGCAGTTCTTC. This sequence joins TRBV11-2 and TRBJ2-1; 10 nucleotides match TRBD2. The CDR3 extends over 15 amino acids. Trimming took 5 bases from V and 4 from J; bases not matched to a gene: 5. The V gene's germline CDR1 is SGHAT and CDR2 FQNNGV.

The chain employs TRBV18 and TRBJ2-7; perhaps TRBD2 as D (5 bases). From germline, CDR1 is KGHSH and CDR2 LQKENI. V gave up 4 bases and J gave up 2 bases, with 12 bases separating them. CDR3 size: 14 residues. CDR3 coding DNA: TGTGCCAGCTCACTTCAGCGGCAAACCTACGAGCAGTACTTC. Residues: CASSLQRQTYEQYF.

This clone showed up just once. The chain links TRBV5-1 to TRBJ1-1; D remains unclear. Trimming left V 1 base short and J 8 bases short, with 9 bases between. The CDR3 is 12 amino acids. Germline V gene lookup returns CDR1 SGHRS and CDR2 YFSETQ. Written as DNA, the CDR3 is TGCGCCAGCAGCTTGCGAGGGTTGGAAGCTTTCTTT. Residues: CASSLRGLEAFF.

The genes are TRBV4-1 and TRBJ2-3; 10 nucleotides line up with TRBD2. The CDR3 is made up of 21 amino acids. Trimming at V came to 1 base and at J to 3 bases, leaving 19 bases not matched to a gene. CDR1 and CDR2 (germline): MGHRA, YSYEKL. DNA for the CDR3: TGCGCCAGCAGCCAAGGGGTGACAGGGTGGGCTAGCGGGAGCGGTACAGATACGCAGTATTTT. It specifies CASSQGVTGWASGSGTDTQYF.

The V and J genes are TRBV7-9 and TRBJ1-2; possibly TRBD1 for D (6 bases). V gave up 5 bases and J gave up 5 bases, with 15 bases separating them. The CDR3 has 14 residues. Germline CDR1 is SEHNR and CDR2 is FQNEAQ (reference sequence). For the CDR3, the DNA is TGTGCCAGCAGCCCCTCGGGGGCGGGTTATGGCTACACCTTC. Its translation is CASSPSGAGYGYTF.

Here the CDR3 reads CASSYPEGMNTEAFF. The CDR3 bases are TGTGCCAGCAGTTACCCGGAGGGGATGAACACTGAAGCTTTCTTT. This chain joins TRBV6-5 and TRBJ1-1, with a weak D call TRBD1 (5 bases). Germline lookup yields CDR1 MNHEY and CDR2 SVGAGI. Trimming removed 2 bases at V and 0 bases at J, with 10 bases between. CDR3 length: 15 amino acids.

This chain joins TRBV19 and TRBJ2-5, with TRBD2 as a possible D gene (6 bases). The germline V and J ends were trimmed by 5 bases and 1 base, with 17 bases remaining between them. In germline, CDR1 is LNHDA, CDR2 SQIVND (reference sequence). The CDR3 loop spans 16 amino acids. The CDR3 loop is CASSVGLGGIQETQYF. CDR3 nucleotide sequence: TGTGCCAGTAGTGTCGGACTGGGGGGTATCCAAGAGACCCAGTACTTC. Supplemented by reference TRBV19 and TRBJ2-5, the full variable domain reads DGGITQSPKYLFRKEGQNVTLSCEQNLNHDAMYWYRQDPGQGLRLIYYSQIVNDFQKGDIAEGYSVSREKKESFPLTVTSAQKNPTAFYLCASSVGLGGIQETQYFGPGTRLLVL.

This clone was detected only once. The chain joins TRBV7-9 to TRBJ2-2, with unresolved D. The CDR3 spans 15 residues. Trimming removed 0 bases at V and 1 base at J, with 6 bases between. From germline, CDR1 is SEHNR and CDR2 FQNEAQ (reference sequence). The CDR3 sequence is CASSLAGLNTGELFF. The DNA for the CDR3 is TGTGCCAGCAGCTTAGCAGGGTTGAACACCGGGGAGCTGTTTTTT.

The chain carries TRBV7-3 and TRBJ1-2; TRBD1 matches at 7 bases. Germline lookup yields CDR1 SGHTA and CDR2 FQGTGA. V shed 5 bases and J 2 bases; nucleotides not matched to a gene: 2. The CDR3 length is 13 residues. CDR3 nucleotides: TGTGCCAGCAGCCTGGGACAGAACTATGGCTACACCTTC. The encoded protein is CASSLGQNYGYTF.

This clone was seen a handful of times. The chain recombines TRBV7-2 with TRBJ2-1; 9 nucleotides line up with TRBD2. Germline CDR1 reads SGHTA; CDR2 reads FQGNSA. The CDR3 runs 14 residues. V was clipped by 5 bases and J by 4 bases; unmatched bases: 3. The CDR3 loop reads CASSRLAAYNEQFF. Here the CDR3 DNA reads TGTGCCAGCAGCAGACTAGCGGCATACAATGAGCAGTTCTTC.

The chain uses TRBV6-4 and TRBJ2-5; 9 nucleotides agree with TRBD1. The CDR3 runs to 12 residues. CDR1 is MRHNA and CDR2 is SNTAGT in the germline V gene. J gave up 5 bases and V 10 bases, and 5 bases lay outside the gene matches. DNA for the CDR3: TGTGCCAACTTGACAGGGGGGGAGACCCAGTACTTC. Amino acids: CANLTGGETQYF.

This sequence joins TRBV27 and TRBJ2-7, with TRBD1 as a possible D gene (5 bases). The CDR3 covers 15 residues. Germline CDR1 MNHEY, CDR2 SMNVEV (reference sequence). V lost 6 bases to trimming and J lost 7 bases, with 22 bases between them. The CDR3 DNA is TGTGCCAGCAGCCCCCAAGGGCAGGGCAAAAGAGAGCAGTACTTC. Protein sequence: CASSPQGQGKREQYF.

The rearrangement joins TRBV6-4 to TRBJ2-7, with a tentative D call TRBD2 (5 bases). The germline CDR1 and CDR2 sequences are MRHNA and SNTAGT. Between the trimmed V and J ends, which lost 6 bases and 11 bases, there was a span of 11 bases. The CDR3 consists of 10 residues. The CDR3 spells CASSRGTEYF. CDR3 nucleotide sequence: TGTGCCAGCAGCCGGGGTACCGAGTACTTC.

This chain connects TRBV5-8 to TRBJ1-4; weak D call: TRBD1 (5 bases). Per the germline V gene, CDR1 is SGHTS and CDR2 is YDEGEE. The V gene lost 4 bases and the J gene lost 7 bases, with 17 bases spanning the gap. The CDR3 runs 15 residues. CDR3 loop: CASSQTGTKSEKLFF. The CDR3 DNA reads TGTGCCAGCAGCCAAACCGGGACGAAGAGTGAAAAACTGTTTTTT.

The V gene is TRBV19, the J gene TRBJ1-2, with 9 bases lining up with TRBD1. Germline trimming cut 6 bases from V and 2 bases from J; bases unmatched to any gene: 7. Germline CDR1 reads LNHDA; CDR2 reads SQIVND (reference sequence). The CDR3 sequence is 15 residues long. CDR3 sequence (DNA): TGTGCCAGTAGGGGGGGACAGGGCCGCAACTATGGCTACACCTTC. It specifies CASRGGQGRNYGYTF.

The chain uses TRBV6-6 and TRBJ2-2, with D possibly being TRBD1 or TRBD2 (6 bases each). With 5 bases removed from V and 6 bases from J, the gap between germline ends came to 16 bases. This CDR3 has 15 amino acids. Germline CDR1 and CDR2: MNHNY and SVGAGI (reference sequence). The CDR3 DNA sequence: TGTGCCAGCAGTGAGGGGGGCAGGGAGGCCGGGGAGCTGTTTTTT. Translating it yields CASSEGGREAGELFF.

The chain combines TRBV5-4 with TRBJ2-5; D not certain. V lost 1 base and J 2 bases, leaving 6 bases between the germline ends. The CDR3 runs to 13 residues. Germline loops: CDR1 SGHNT, CDR2 YYREEE (reference sequence). In DNA, the CDR3 is TGTGCCAGCAGCTTGCTGCCTCAAGAGACCCAGTACTTC. It yields the protein CASSLLPQETQYF.

The V and J genes are TRBV28 and TRBJ1-2; D might be TRBD1 (5 bases). There are 16 residues in the CDR3. Germline CDR1 and CDR2: MDHEN and SYDVKM. V lost 6 bases to trimming and J lost 6 bases, with 23 bases between them. This CDR3 is CASSQNTRGGIDGYTF. DNA for the CDR3: TGTGCCAGCAGCCAGAACACCCGGGGGGGAATAGATGGCTACACCTTC.

The rearrangement links TRBV25-1 to TRBJ2-3; D possibly corresponds to TRBD1 (6 bases). V gave up 4 bases and J gave up 2 bases, with 19 bases separating them. The germline CDR1 and CDR2 sequences are MGHDK and SYGVNS. CDR3 length: 17 residues. The CDR3, as DNA: TGTGCCAGCAGTGCTAGGGGACACGAAACTAACACAGATACGCAGTATTTT. This sequence encodes CASSARGHETNTDTQYF.

The chain joins TRBV11-2 to TRBJ2-7, with D perhaps matching TRBD2 (5 bases). Germline loops: CDR1 SGHAT, CDR2 FQNNGV. The CDR3 totals 12 residues. Trimming left V 5 bases short and J 3 bases short, with 8 bases between. The CDR3 spells CASSKTSYEQYF. The CDR3 DNA follows: TGTGCCAGCAGCAAAACTAGCTACGAGCAGTACTTC.

This clone occurred a few times. The J gene is TRBJ2-7, the V gene TRBV6-5, with 14 bases lining up with TRBD2. The CDR3 loop spans 15 amino acids. The J segment lost 7 bases and the V segment lost 5 bases, leaving 7 bases of the junction unmatched. Germline loops: CDR1 MNHEY, CDR2 SVGAGI. Here the CDR3 reads CASSASGLAGGEQYF. The CDR3 DNA follows: TGTGCCAGCAGTGCCTCCGGACTAGCGGGGGGTGAGCAGTACTTC.

The chain uses TRBV18 and TRBJ2-7; 7 bases line up with TRBD1. The junction had 5 bases not matched to a gene; V was cut back by 3 bases and J by 0 bases. Germline V gene sequence: CDR1 KGHSH, CDR2 LQKENI. The CDR3 is made up of 15 amino acids. The CDR3 loop is CASSPNRGVSYEQYF. The DNA for the CDR3 is TGTGCCAGCTCACCGAACAGGGGAGTCTCCTACGAGCAGTACTTC.

This chain links TRBV7-8 with TRBJ2-1, with 13 bases aligning to TRBD2. V trimming: 4 bases; J trimming: 7 bases; junction bases outside the gene matches: 10. CDR1 and CDR2 (germline): SGHVS, FQNEAQ. CDR3 size: 17 residues. The CDR3 region is CASSSRTSGRMRNEQFF. In DNA, the CDR3 is TGTGCCAGCAGCTCACGGACTAGCGGGAGAATGAGGAATGAGCAGTTCTTC.

V is TRBV28 and J is TRBJ1-1; D remains ambiguous. CDR1 MDHEN and CDR2 SYDVKM come from the germline V gene. The V end was cut by 3 bases, the J end by 8 bases, with 16 bases between. The CDR3 has 14 amino acids. This CDR3 reads CASSFFSGVREAFF. Written as DNA, the CDR3 is TGTGCCAGCAGTTTCTTTTCAGGAGTGCGGGAAGCTTTCTTT.

This sequence joins TRBV6-5 and TRBJ2-7; D perhaps matches TRBD2 (5 bases). Germline V gene lookup returns CDR1 MNHEY and CDR2 SVGAGI. The CDR3 consists of 15 residues. The ends were cut back, 6 bases at V and 3 bases at J, with 18 bases in the middle. CDR3 in amino acids: CASSYQLGAVYEQYF. The DNA of the CDR3 is TGTGCCAGCAGCTATCAACTAGGAGCCGTCTACGAGCAGTACTTC.

The chain couples TRBV19 to TRBJ1-5, with D uncertain. Germline lookup yields CDR1 LNHDA and CDR2 SQIVND (reference sequence). The CDR3 runs to 14 residues. The ends were cut back, 5 bases at V and 1 base at J, with 9 bases in the middle. CDR3 sequence reads: CASSREGSNQPQHF. Written as DNA, the CDR3 is TGTGCCAGTAGTCGAGAGGGAAGCAATCAGCCCCAGCATTTT.

This chain links TRBV19 with TRBJ2-1, with 13 bases identical to TRBD2. Germline V gene lookup returns CDR1 LNHDA and CDR2 SQIVND (reference sequence). The CDR3 length is 15 residues. Trimming at V came to 5 bases and at J to 9 bases, leaving 7 bases not matched to a gene. The CDR3, as DNA: TGTGCCAGTAGTTCCCGGACTAGCGGGAGAGGTGAGCAGTTCTTC. It encodes CASSSRTSGRGEQFF.

The genes are TRBV6-1 and TRBJ1-5, with D unresolved. Germline assignment: CDR1 MNHNS and CDR2 SASEGT. The CDR3 is made up of 14 amino acids. Trimming left V 4 bases short and J 6 bases short, with 13 bases between. DNA of the CDR3: TGTGCCAGCAGTGGTCAAGTGTCGGGTCAGCCCCAGCATTTT. Protein: CASSGQVSGQPQHF.